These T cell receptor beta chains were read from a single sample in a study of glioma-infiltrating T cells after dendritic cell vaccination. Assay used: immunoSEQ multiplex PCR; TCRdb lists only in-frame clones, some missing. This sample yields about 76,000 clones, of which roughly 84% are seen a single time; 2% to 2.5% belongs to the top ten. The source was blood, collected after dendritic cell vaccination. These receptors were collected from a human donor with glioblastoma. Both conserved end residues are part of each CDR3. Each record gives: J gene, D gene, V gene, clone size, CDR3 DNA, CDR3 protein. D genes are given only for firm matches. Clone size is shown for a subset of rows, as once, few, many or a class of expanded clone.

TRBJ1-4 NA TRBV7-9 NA TGTGCCAGCAGCTTAAGAGGTTCGGAAAAACTGTTTTTT CASSLRGSEKLFF
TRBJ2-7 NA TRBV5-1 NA TGCGCCAGCAGCCGTGGAGGGGAAGGGGAGCAGTACTTC CASSRGGEGEQYF
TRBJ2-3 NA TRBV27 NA TGTGCCAGCAGTTTGGGCAGGTCTAGCACAGATACGCAGTATTTT CASSLGRSSTDTQYF
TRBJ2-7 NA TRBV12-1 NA TGTGCCAGCAGCTTCGGACGGGACAGGGTGACCTACGAGCAGTACTTC CASSFGRDRVTYEQYF
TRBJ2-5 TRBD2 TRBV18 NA TGTGCCAGCTCACCCCCTGCGATAGCGGGAGGGGAGACCCAGTACTTC CASSPPAIAGGETQYF
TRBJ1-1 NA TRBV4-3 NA TGCGCCAGCAGCCTACACAGGGCTGCGAACACTGAAGCTTTCTTT CASSLHRAANTEAFF
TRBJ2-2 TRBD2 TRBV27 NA TGTGCCAGCTCCAATTCCGGGACTACCCTCCCCGGGGAGCTGTTTTTT CASSNSGTTLPGELFF
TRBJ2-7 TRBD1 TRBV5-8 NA TGTGCCAGCAGCTGGACAGGAACCTATGGGGAGCAGTACTTC CASSWTGTYGEQYF
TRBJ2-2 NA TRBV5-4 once TGTGCCAGCAGCTTGAAGAACAGCGGGGAGCTGTTTTTT CASSLKNSGELFF
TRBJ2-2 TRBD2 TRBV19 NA TGTGCCAGTAGTATAGCCCGGGGGGATTTCACCGGGGAGCTGTTTTTT CASSIARGDFTGELFF
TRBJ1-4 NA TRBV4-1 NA TGCGCCAGCAGCCAGGCCTCGGGTCGACGGGGTGAAAAACTGTTTTTT CASSQASGRRGEKLFF
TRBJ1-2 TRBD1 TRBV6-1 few TGTGCCAGCAGTACAGGGGGATGGGACGGCTACACCTTC CASSTGGWDGYTF
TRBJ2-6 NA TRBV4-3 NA TGCGCCAGCAGCCAAAGCAGGGCCCCTGGGGCCAACGTCCTGACTTTC CASSQSRAPGANVLTF
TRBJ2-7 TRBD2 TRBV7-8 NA TGTGCCAGCAGCTTAGGTGCGGGAGGGCCTGACGAGCAGTACTTC CASSLGAGGPDEQYF
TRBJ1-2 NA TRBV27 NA TGTGCCAGCAGTTTATTTCAGGGGAGCTATGGCTACACCTTC CASSLFQGSYGYTF
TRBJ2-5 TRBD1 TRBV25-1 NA TGTGCCAGCAGTGCAGGAGGGACAGGGGGCGCGGAGACCCAGTACTTC CASSAGGTGGAETQYF
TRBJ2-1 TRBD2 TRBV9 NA TGTGCCAGCAGCGCCCTTCAGGCTAGCGGGAGGGTACAGTTCTTC CASSALQASGRVQFF
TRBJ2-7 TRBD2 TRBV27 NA TGTGCCAGCAGCCCCCACCTAGCGGGAGGGCGCGAGCAGTACTTC CASSPHLAGGREQYF
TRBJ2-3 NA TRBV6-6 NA TGTGCCAGCAGTTACGGGAGCCCAGATACGCAGTATTTT CASSYGSPDTQYF
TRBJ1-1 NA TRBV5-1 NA TGCGCCAGCAGCCCAAATCCGAACACTGAAGCTTTCTTT CASSPNPNTEAFF
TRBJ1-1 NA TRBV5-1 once TGCGCCAGCAGCTTGGAGGGCCAGGGAGGGACTGAAGCTTTCTTT CASSLEGQGGTEAFF
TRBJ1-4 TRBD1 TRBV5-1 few TGCGCCAGCAGCTGGGGACAGGGAGCCGAAAAACTGTTTTTT CASSWGQGAEKLFF
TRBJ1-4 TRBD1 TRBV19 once TGTGCCATTGGGACAGGAATTGGAAAACTGTTTTTT CAIGTGIGKLFF
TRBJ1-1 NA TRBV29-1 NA TGCAGCTTTGAGGGAGTATGGCCTGAAGCTTTCTTT CSFEGVWPEAFF
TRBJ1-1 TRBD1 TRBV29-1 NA TGCAGCGTTGCTAGGTCAGGGGGCGCCGGATGGGCTTTCTTT CSVARSGGAGWAFF
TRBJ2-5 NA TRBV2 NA TGTGCCAGCAGTCAAGACTACGTTCAAGAGACCCAGTACTTC CASSQDYVQETQYF
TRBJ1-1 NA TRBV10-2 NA TGCGCCAGCAGTGAGTCGACTTTCAGTCGTGGTGAAGCTTTCTTT CASSESTFSRGEAFF
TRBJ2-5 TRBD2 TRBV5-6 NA TGTGCCAGCAGCTTGGGTAGCGGGGGACGGGAGACCCAGTACTTC CASSLGSGGRETQYF
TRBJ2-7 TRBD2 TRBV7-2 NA TGTGCCAGCAGCGTCCCGGGACTAGCTCACTACGAGCAGTACTTC CASSVPGLAHYEQYF
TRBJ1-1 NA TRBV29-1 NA TGCAGCGCCCGGGGAGGGTTTCTCGCTGAAGCTTTCTTT CSARGGFLAEAFF
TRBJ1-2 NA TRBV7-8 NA TGTGCCAGCAGCCCCGGGGGGAAGGACTATGGCTACACCTTC CASSPGGKDYGYTF
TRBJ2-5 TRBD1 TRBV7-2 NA TGTGCCAGCAGCTTAAGGACCGGACAGGGAAGGGAGACCCAGTACTTC CASSLRTGQGRETQYF
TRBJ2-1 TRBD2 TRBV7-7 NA TGTGCTAGCAGCCCCGGGCTAGCGGAAGGAGGCAATGAGCAGTTCTTC CASSPGLAEGGNEQFF
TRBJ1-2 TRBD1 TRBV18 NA TGTGCCAGCTCACCGGGGACAGGCCGACCCTATGGCTACACCTTC CASSPGTGRPYGYTF
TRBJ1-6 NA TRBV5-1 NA TGCGCCAGCAGCTTGGATGGTCAGGGGCTTGTTTCACCCCTCCACTTT CASSLDGQGLVSPLHF
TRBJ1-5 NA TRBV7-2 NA TGTGCCAGCAGCTTACGAGGGGGTGATCAGCCCCAGCATTTT CASSLRGGDQPQHF
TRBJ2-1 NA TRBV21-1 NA TGTGCCAGCAGCAAAGTCGGGGGTAGCTCCTACAATGAGCAGTTCTTC CASSKVGGSSYNEQFF
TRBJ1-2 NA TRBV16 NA TGTGCCAGCAGCCCTAACAGGCTTACAAATGGCTACACCTTC CASSPNRLTNGYTF
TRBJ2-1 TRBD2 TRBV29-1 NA TGCAGCGTCGATTTACTAGCGGGGGGTTTCAATGAGCAGTTCTTC CSVDLLAGGFNEQFF
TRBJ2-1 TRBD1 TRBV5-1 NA TGCGCCAGCAGCCCAGGGGGACCCCTAAGGGGTGAGCAGTTCTTC CASSPGGPLRGEQFF
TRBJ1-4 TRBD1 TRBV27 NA TGTGCCAGCAGCATGGCAGGGGGCGATGAAAAACTGTTTTTT CASSMAGGDEKLFF
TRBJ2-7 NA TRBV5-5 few TGTGCCAGCAGCTGGGTGACTGAGGGGGCCTACGAGCAGTACTTC CASSWVTEGAYEQYF
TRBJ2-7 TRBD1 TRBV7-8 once TGTGCCAGCAGCATCCCTTCACCAGGGGGCGGCTACGAGCAGTACTTC CASSIPSPGGGYEQYF
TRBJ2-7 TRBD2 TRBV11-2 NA TGTGCCAGCAGCTTAATAGCGGGAGAGGTGTACGAGCAGTACTTC CASSLIAGEVYEQYF
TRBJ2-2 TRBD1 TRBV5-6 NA TGTGCCAGCAGCATCTACAGGGGGATAACCGGGGAGCTGTTTTTT CASSIYRGITGELFF
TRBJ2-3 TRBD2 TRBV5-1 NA TGCGCCAGCAGCTTGGGTAGCGGGGTCCCAGATACGCAGTATTTT CASSLGSGVPDTQYF
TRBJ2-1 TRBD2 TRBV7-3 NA TGTGCCAGCAGCTTAATGGGTCTAGCGGGAAACTATGAGCAGTTCTTC CASSLMGLAGNYEQFF
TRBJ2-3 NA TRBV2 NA TGTGCCAGCAGCAGTTCCACCTCAGATACGCAGTATTTT CASSSSTSDTQYF
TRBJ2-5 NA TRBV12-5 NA TGTGCTAGTGGTTTGGTAGGGGTCCGGAAGACCCAGTACTTC CASGLVGVRKTQYF
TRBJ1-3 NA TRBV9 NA TGTGCCAGCAGCGTAGGAGAGGTGGTTGGAAACACCATATATTTT CASSVGEVVGNTIYF
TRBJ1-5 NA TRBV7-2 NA TGTGCCAGCAGCTTAGCTTGGGGAGATCAGCCCCAGCATTTT CASSLAWGDQPQHF
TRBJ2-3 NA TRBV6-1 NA TGTGCCAGCAGTGATAGAGGGAGGAGCACAGATACGCAGTATTTT CASSDRGRSTDTQYF
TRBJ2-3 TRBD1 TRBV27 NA TGTGCCAGCAGTCTCGGACAGGGTATGGGGACAGATACGCAGTATTTT CASSLGQGMGTDTQYF
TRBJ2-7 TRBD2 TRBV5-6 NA TGTGCCAGCAGCTTGAAGGGACTAGCGTACTACGAGCAGTACTTC CASSLKGLAYYEQYF
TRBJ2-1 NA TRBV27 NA TGTGCCAGCAGCCCCGGAGGCCGCTCCTACAATGAGCAGTTCTTC CASSPGGRSYNEQFF
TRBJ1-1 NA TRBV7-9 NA TGTGCCAGCAGCTTACAGGGTGACACTGAAGCTTTCTTT CASSLQGDTEAFF
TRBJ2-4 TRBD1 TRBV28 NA TGTGCCAGCAGCTCCCCCGGACAGGGGTTGAACATTCAGTACTTC CASSSPGQGLNIQYF
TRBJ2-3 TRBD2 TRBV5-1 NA TGCGCCAGCAGCTGGAGCGGGGTTAGCACAGATACGCAGTATTTT CASSWSGVSTDTQYF
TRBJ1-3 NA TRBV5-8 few TGTGCCAGCAGCGTGACAGGCGTTTACTCTGGAAACACCATATATTTT CASSVTGVYSGNTIYF
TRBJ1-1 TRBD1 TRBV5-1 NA TGCGCCAGCAGCGCTGGACAGGGGAGGAGAACGGGAAACACTGAAGCTTTCTTT CASSAGQGRRTGNTEAFF